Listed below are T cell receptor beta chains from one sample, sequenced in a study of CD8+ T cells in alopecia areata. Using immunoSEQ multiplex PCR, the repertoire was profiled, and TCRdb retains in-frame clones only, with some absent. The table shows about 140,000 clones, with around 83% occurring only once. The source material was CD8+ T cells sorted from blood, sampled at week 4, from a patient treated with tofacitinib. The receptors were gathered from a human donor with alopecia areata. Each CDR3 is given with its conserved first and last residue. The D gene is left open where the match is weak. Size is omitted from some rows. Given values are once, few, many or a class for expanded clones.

TGTGCCAGCCGCTCGATGAGCTCGGGGACAGATACGCAGTATTTT,CASRSMSSGTDTQYF,.,TRBJ2-3,.,TRBV11-2
TGTGCCAGCAGCGTAGTCCATGGGGGGGAGTATGGCTACACCTTC,CASSVVHGGEYGYTF,.,TRBJ1-2,.,TRBV9
TGCGCCAGCAGCCAAGGCCCGTGGGCCCCCGAGCAGTACTTC,CASSQGPWAPEQYF,.,TRBJ2-7,.,TRBV4-1
TGCAGCGTCGCAACAGGGACGGGGGCCAACGTCCTGACTTTC,CSVATGTGANVLTF,.,TRBJ2-6,.,TRBV29-1
TGCAGCGTTGTCCCTGGCAGTTCCTACGAGCAGTACTTC,CSVVPGSSYEQYF,.,TRBJ2-7,.,TRBV29-1
TGCAGCGTTGATGTAGGTGAAAAACTGTTTTTT,CSVDVGEKLFF,.,TRBJ1-4,.,TRBV29-1
TGCAGCGTTGAAGAGAACACTGAAGCTTTCTTT,CSVEENTEAFF,.,TRBJ1-1,.,TRBV29-1
TGCGCCAGCAGCCTATCATCAGGGGCGGGCGAGCAGTACTTC,CASSLSSGAGEQYF,.,TRBJ2-7,.,TRBV4-1
TGCAGCGTTGGGACCATCGGGGATACGCAGTATTTT,CSVGTIGDTQYF,.,TRBJ2-3,.,TRBV29-1
TGTGCCAGCAGTGTTCCCGTTAATGGCTACACCTTC,CASSVPVNGYTF,.,TRBJ1-2,.,TRBV2
TGTGCCAGCACGCCAGGGATTCGAGAGACCCAGTACTTC,CASTPGIRETQYF,.,TRBJ2-5,.,TRBV2
TGCAGCGTTGAGGGACAGGAGTTGTACCAAGAGACCCAGTACTTC,CSVEGQELYQETQYF,TRBD1,TRBJ2-5,few,TRBV29-1
TGCAGCGTTGAAGGGGACAGCTACGAGCAGTACTTC,CSVEGDSYEQYF,TRBD1,TRBJ2-7,.,TRBV29-1
TGTGCCAGCAGCTACGGGACAGGGGTGTTGAATGAGCAGTTCTTC,CASSYGTGVLNEQFF,TRBD1,TRBJ2-1,.,TRBV6-5
TGCAGCGTCCTCAGAGGACAGGGGTACACTTTGGGTGGCTACACCTTC,CSVLRGQGYTLGGYTF,TRBD1,TRBJ1-2,.,TRBV29-1
TGCAGCGTTGCAAGGACAGGATACTACAATGAGCAGTTCTTC,CSVARTGYYNEQFF,TRBD1,TRBJ2-1,.,TRBV29-1
TGTGCCAGCAGTTTAACAGCGGCAGGAGGCTACGAGCAGTACTTC,CASSLTAAGGYEQYF,.,TRBJ2-7,.,TRBV27
TGTGCCAGCAGCTTAGGTCGGATAGTCGATGAGCAGTTCTTC,CASSLGRIVDEQFF,.,TRBJ2-1,.,TRBV13
TGTGCCAGCAGCGCCCGGGACAGCTCCTACGAGCAGTACTTC,CASSARDSSYEQYF,TRBD1,TRBJ2-7,.,TRBV9
TGCGCCAGCAGCTTGGGACAGGGATTGTTCGAGCAGTACTTC,CASSLGQGLFEQYF,TRBD1,TRBJ2-7,.,TRBV5-1
TGCGCCAGCAGCCAAGGCCAGACTAGCGTGCAGTTCTTC,CASSQGQTSVQFF,TRBD2,TRBJ2-1,.,TRBV4-1
TGTGCCAGACCGGGCAGGGGCTCGCAACCCCTCGAGCAGTACTTC,CARPGRGSQPLEQYF,.,TRBJ2-7,once,TRBV7-9
TGTGCCAGCACTTCAGGGCTAGCGGGAGGGCCTGGGCCCTACGAGCAGTACTTC,CASTSGLAGGPGPYEQYF,TRBD2,TRBJ2-7,.,TRBV7-9
TGCGCCAGCAGCCCCTCCCAGGGGGCTAAGAACGAGCAGTACTTC,CASSPSQGAKNEQYF,TRBD1,TRBJ2-7,.,TRBV5-1
TGTGCCAGCAGTTACTCGGGGCAGGTAGAGACCCAGTACTTC,CASSYSGQVETQYF,.,TRBJ2-5,.,TRBV6-6
TGTGCCACCAGCATCGGACTAGCGGGAGTCGATGAGCAGTTCTTC,CATSIGLAGVDEQFF,TRBD2,TRBJ2-1,.,TRBV15
TGCAGCGTTGCAGGGATCTCCTACGAGCAGTACTTC,CSVAGISYEQYF,.,TRBJ2-7,.,TRBV29-1
TGTGCCAGCAGCTTAGCGGCACTATCCGACTACGAGCAGTACTTC,CASSLAALSDYEQYF,.,TRBJ2-7,.,TRBV7-9
TGTGCCTGGAGGACAGCTTGGGGTACTGAAGCTTTCTTT,CAWRTAWGTEAFF,.,TRBJ1-1,.,TRBV30
TGTGCCAGCAGTTACATACCGGGACAGGGTTACGAGCAGTACTTC,CASSYIPGQGYEQYF,TRBD1,TRBJ2-7,.,TRBV6-6
TGCAGCGTTGCGGAGGTGACTAGCGGTCCGGAGACCCAGTACTTC,CSVAEVTSGPETQYF,TRBD2,TRBJ2-5,once,TRBV29-1
TGCAGCGCCGATGGAGGCTCCTACAATGAGCAGTTCTTC,CSADGGSYNEQFF,.,TRBJ2-1,.,TRBV29-1
TGTGCCAGCAGACAAGGGACTTCACCCCTCCACTTT,CASRQGTSPLHF,.,TRBJ1-6,.,TRBV7-9
TGTGCCTGGAGCTACGCGAACACTGAAGCTTTCTTT,CAWSYANTEAFF,.,TRBJ1-1,.,TRBV30